These 31 T cell receptor beta chains originate from one sample sequenced in a study of CD4 T cells in relation to SARS-CoV-2 and coronaviruses. Antigens for these TCRs are unknown. Profiled with immunoSEQ multiplex PCR; TCRdb holds only in-frame clones, not every one. The table lists some 21,000 clones, about 81% of them singletons, with 9% to 15% in the top ten. The unexposed donors gave CD4+ T cells in about 2010-2019, prior to COVID-19. CD4+ T cells were isolated from the cells after about nine days of culture. Material: CD4+ T cells from PBMCs, cultured in vitro. All receptors come from a human donor in good health.

V is TRBV27 and J is TRBJ1-1; tentatively, D is TRBD1 (6 bases). V lost 3 bases and J 10 bases, leaving 21 bases between the germline ends. CDR3 size: 15 residues. Germline CDR1 and CDR2: MNHEY and SMNVEV (reference sequence). CDR3: CASSFKEVRGWGAFF. The DNA of the CDR3 is TGTGCCAGCAGTTTTAAAGAAGTCAGGGGCTGGGGAGCTTTCTTT.

The CDR3 nucleotides are TGTGCCAGCAGTGAAGGGGCCTATAATTCACCCCTCCACTTT. Amino acid sequence: CASSEGAYNSPLHF. This chain links TRBV6-1 with TRBJ1-6; no clear D. Trimming removed 1 base from V and 2 bases from J, with 3 bases in between. The CDR3 loop spans 14 amino acids. CDR1 is MNHNS and CDR2 is SASEGT in the germline V gene.

The rearrangement joins TRBV18 to TRBJ1-6; no clear D. Germline V lookup: CDR1 KGHSH, CDR2 LQKENI. V was clipped by 4 bases and J by 5 bases, with 9 bases between them. There are 14 residues in the CDR3. Written as DNA, the CDR3 is TGTGCCAGCTCACTCAACACAGATAATTCACCCCTCCACTTT. As protein: CASSLNTDNSPLHF. The variable domain in full, with the rest retrieved from reference TRBV18 and TRBJ1-6, is NAGVMQNPRHLVRRRGQEARLRCSPMKGHSHVYWYRQLPEEGLKFMVYLQKENIIDESGMPKERFSAEFPKEGPSILRIQQVVRGDSAAYFCASSLNTDNSPLHFGNGTRLTVT.

The V call is TRBV10-1, the J call TRBJ2-3; D is uncertain. This CDR3 comprises 13 residues. V lost 0 bases, J lost 6 bases, and 7 bases lay in between. Germline V gene lookup returns CDR1 WNHNN and CDR2 SYGVQD (reference sequence). The CDR3 DNA is TGCGCCAGCAGTGAGTCGCCCCAGGATACGCAGTATTTT. It encodes CASSESPQDTQYF.

The chain carries TRBV5-4 and TRBJ2-5; 8 positions match TRBD1. CDR1 is SGHNT and CDR2 is YYREEE in the germline V gene (reference sequence). CDR3 length: 15 amino acids. V lost 3 bases to trimming and J lost 5 bases; unmatched junction nucleotides: 9. The CDR3 coding sequence is TGTGCCAGCAGCTCAAATACAGGGGGACGGGAGACCCAGTACTTC. It encodes CASSSNTGGRETQYF.

The chain couples TRBV19 to TRBJ2-7; maybe TRBD1 (5 bases). Germline V gives CDR1 LNHDA, CDR2 SQIVND (reference sequence). The CDR3 contains 15 residues. The V gene lost 3 bases and the J gene lost 0 bases, with 12 bases spanning the gap. CDR3 sequence reads: CASSMFRVSSYEQYF. The CDR3 DNA reads TGTGCCAGTAGTATGTTCAGGGTGAGCTCCTACGAGCAGTACTTC.

The V gene is TRBV21-1, the J gene TRBJ2-3; the table's D call, TRBD1, was not checked against the DNA. TRBV21-1 is a pseudogene locus. This CDR3 is 16 amino acids long. Here the CDR3 DNA reads TGTGCCAGCAGCAATCGACCGGGACAGGGAACAGATACGCAGTATTTT. Its translation is CASSNRPGQGTDTQYF.

This sequence joins TRBV6-5 and TRBJ1-1; D is unclear. The CDR3 runs 14 residues. Germline V gene sequence: CDR1 MNHEY, CDR2 SVGAGI. The V end was cut by 6 bases, the J end by 2 bases, with 13 bases between. The CDR3 loop reads CASSHPPGNTEAFF. The CDR3 DNA sequence: TGTGCCAGCAGCCATCCCCCGGGAAACACTGAAGCTTTCTTT.

With regard to this clone: Other DNA sequences in this sample translate to the same CDR3. The chain employs TRBV30 and TRBJ1-2; 12 bases are shared with TRBD1. The CDR3 loop spans 12 amino acids. Germline lookup yields CDR1 GTSNPN and CDR2 SVGIG (reference sequence). J lost 8 bases, V lost 5 bases, and 3 bases had no gene match. CDR3: CAWGDRGLGYTF. The CDR3, as DNA: TGTGCCTGGGGGGACAGGGGGCTAGGCTACACCTTC.

The rearrangement uses TRBV7-8 and TRBJ1-5; D is undetermined. V lost 1 base, J lost 4 bases, and 8 bases lay in between. Germline lookup yields CDR1 SGHVS and CDR2 FQNEAQ. The CDR3 sequence is 14 residues long. CDR3 protein: CASSLVGGNQPQHF. DNA for the CDR3: TGTGCCAGCAGCTTAGTTGGCGGAAATCAGCCCCAGCATTTT.

The CDR3 protein is CASSPVSEAFF. CDR3 in DNA: TGTGCCAGCTCTCCAGTGTCTGAAGCTTTCTTT. The rearrangement joins TRBV18 to TRBJ1-1; D ambiguous. Germline values: CDR1 KGHSH, CDR2 LQKENI. This CDR3 is 11 amino acids long. Deletions cut 6 bases from V and 6 bases from J, with 8 bases between.

This rearrangement joins TRBV20-1 to TRBJ2-7; 7 nucleotides agree with TRBD1. Per the germline V gene, CDR1 is DFQATT and CDR2 is SNEGSKA (reference sequence). With 5 bases clipped from V and 5 bases from J, the junction kept 3 bases outside the gene matches. This CDR3 is built from 11 residues. The CDR3 DNA is TGCAGTGCTTCGACAGGGAACGAGCAGTACTTC. It translates to CSASTGNEQYF.

The chain couples TRBV30 to TRBJ1-1, with D perhaps matching TRBD1 (5 bases). The CDR3 covers 14 residues. V dropped 3 bases and J dropped 3 bases, with 14 bases sitting between them. Germline V gene data show CDR1 as GTSNPN and CDR2 as SVGIG (reference sequence). The CDR3 nucleotides read TGTGCCTGGAGGGGGCCCCGGAGTGACACTGAAGCTTTCTTT. Its translation: CAWRGPRSDTEAFF.

This clone was detected only a few times. This chain links TRBV6-6 with TRBJ1-2, with 7 nucleotides matching TRBD1. The germline V gene encodes CDR1 MNHNY and CDR2 SVGAGI (reference sequence). The CDR3 spans 13 residues. The V gene end was trimmed by 4 bases and the J gene end by 4 bases; junction bases not matched to a gene: 3. The CDR3 loop is CASSSDRSYGYTF. CDR3 DNA: TGTGCCAGCAGTTCGGACAGGAGCTATGGCTACACCTTC.

The CDR3 DNA is TGTGCCAGCAGCCAAGGTGCAAACTTGAACACTGAAGCTTTCTTT. Protein product: CASSQGANLNTEAFF. The rearrangement uses TRBV3-1 (or the pseudogene TRBV3-2) and TRBJ1-1; D uncertain. There are 15 residues in the CDR3. Germline V lookup: CDR1 LGHDT, CDR2 YNNKEL (reference sequence). V gave up 1 base and J gave up 0 bases, with 9 bases separating them.

The chain combines TRBV30 with TRBJ2-5; D remains ambiguous. Trimming stripped 0 bases from V and 2 bases from J, with 10 bases between. Germline CDR1 and CDR2: GTSNPN and SVGIG (reference sequence). The CDR3 sequence is 14 residues long. The CDR3, as DNA: TGTGCCTGGAGTGTACGGTGGGGTCAAGAGACCCAGTACTTC. Translated: CAWSVRWGQETQYF.

The chain couples TRBV18 to TRBJ2-4; a possible D gene is TRBD2 (5 bases). Between the trimmed V and J ends, which lost 0 bases and 15 bases, there was a span of 21 bases. Germline assignment: CDR1 KGHSH and CDR2 LQKENI. This CDR3 region has 15 residues. CDR3 loop: CASSPPEVAKNIWYF. The CDR3 DNA is TGTGCCAGCTCACCACCGGAGGTTGCCAAAAACATTTGGTACTTC.

The chain links TRBV5-1 to TRBJ2-1, with 14 bases aligning to TRBD2. This CDR3 has 17 residues. After removal of 4 bases from V and 9 bases from J, the junction contained 12 bases not matched to a gene. Germline CDR1 SGHRS, CDR2 YFSETQ. The CDR3 loop is CASSVTGTSGSSSEQFF. The DNA of the CDR3 is TGCGCCAGCAGCGTGACCGGGACTAGCGGGAGTTCTAGTGAGCAGTTCTTC.

In its sample, this clone was seen once. As DNA, the CDR3 is TGTGCCAGCAGTGACAGGGATAAGGGGACTGAAGCTTTCTTT. Its translation: CASSDRDKGTEAFF. The V and J genes are TRBV6-4 and TRBJ1-1, with D possibly TRBD1 on 5 matching bases. Per the germline V gene, CDR1 is MRHNA and CDR2 is SNTAGT. The CDR3 is 14 residues long. The V end lost 2 bases, the J end lost 5 bases, and 12 bases lay between the germline ends.

The chain links TRBV5-1 to TRBJ2-3; D possibly corresponds to TRBD2 (6 bases). The CDR3 contains 15 residues. The V end was cut by 4 bases, the J end by 5 bases, with 17 bases between. Per germline, CDR1 SGHRS and CDR2 YFSETQ. The CDR3 DNA is TGCGCCAGCAGCGCTCCCGGGACTGTCGGAGATACGCAGTATTTT. Translation: CASSAPGTVGDTQYF.

This chain joins TRBV7-9 and TRBJ1-2; unclear D gene. Deletions cut 5 bases from V and 7 bases from J, with 17 bases between. The CDR3 is 14 residues long. Germline V gene data show CDR1 as SEHNR and CDR2 as FQNEAQ (reference sequence). The DNA of the CDR3 is TGTGCCAGCAGCGCCCCACATCCCTCTGGTGGCTACACCTTC. Encoded protein: CASSAPHPSGGYTF.

CDR3 coding DNA: TGTGCCAGCTCACCCCAAATGGAGGGGCGAGAACTCTACGAGCAGTACTTC. This gives the protein CASSPQMEGRELYEQYF. J is TRBJ2-7 and V is TRBV18; tentatively, D is TRBD2 (6 bases). Trimming pared 3 bases from V and 3 bases from J, leaving 21 bases between. From germline, CDR1 is KGHSH and CDR2 LQKENI. The CDR3 has 17 amino acids.

This chain uses TRBV28 with TRBJ2-7, with 13 bases identical to TRBD2. The CDR3 length is 20 residues. Germline V gene lookup returns CDR1 MDHEN and CDR2 SYDVKM. V lost 4 bases, J lost 3 bases, and 18 bases stayed unmatched. CDR3 nucleotides: TGTGCCAGCAGTTCCACCCAATTCGAAACTAGCGGGAGGGCACGCTACGAGCAGTACTTC. This translates into CASSSTQFETSGRARYEQYF. Full variable domain (outside the CDR3, taken from reference TRBV28 and TRBJ2-7): DVKVTQSSRYLVKRTGEKVFLECVQDMDHENMFWYRQDPGLGLRLIYFSYDVKMKEKGDIPEGYSVSREKKERFSLILESASTNQTSMYLCASSSTQFETSGRARYEQYFGPGTRLTVT.

CDR3 in amino acids: CASSLGQGPYEQYF. CDR3 in DNA: TGCGCCAGCAGCTTGGGACAGGGACCCTACGAGCAGTACTTC. The chain has TRBV5-1 and TRBJ2-7, with 7 bases identical to TRBD1. Germline assignment: CDR1 SGHRS and CDR2 YFSETQ. Unmatched junction bases numbered 2, after V lost 0 bases and J lost 2 bases. The CDR3 extends over 14 amino acids.

The rearrangement links TRBV29-1 to TRBJ2-2, with a tentative D call TRBD2 (6 bases). The CDR3 has 14 residues. Trimming took 4 bases from V and 1 from J, leaving 10 bases between them. From germline, CDR1 is SQVTM and CDR2 ANQGSEA. The DNA for the CDR3 is TGCAGCGTTGGTGTGGGGGGGAACACCGGGGAGCTGTTTTTT. Translation gives CSVGVGGNTGELFF.

This clone came up a few times. This chain joins TRBV4-2 and TRBJ2-1; possibly TRBD2 for D (6 bases). The CDR3 loop spans 16 amino acids. Germline V lookup: CDR1 LGHNA, CDR2 YNFKEQ. Trimming cost V 0 bases and J 4 bases, with 13 bases left between them. Here the CDR3 reads CASSQENGGGYNEQFF. The DNA of the CDR3 is TGTGCCAGCAGCCAAGAAAATGGCGGAGGGTACAATGAGCAGTTCTTC.

This clone has more than one count but fewer than ten. This sequence joins TRBV18 and TRBJ2-7; 10 nucleotides match TRBD1. The CDR3 has 17 amino acids. CDR1 is KGHSH and CDR2 is LQKENI in the germline V gene. V lost 0 bases and J lost 0; bases outside the gene matches: 5. DNA of the CDR3: TGTGCCAGCTCACCACCGGGACAGGGGATAGACTCCTACGAGCAGTACTTC. Its protein product is CASSPPGQGIDSYEQYF.

The chain links TRBV24-1 to TRBJ2-5; TRBD1 agrees at 8 bases. CDR1 and CDR2 (germline): KGHDR, SFDVKD. This CDR3 spans 15 amino acids. Trimming cost V 6 bases and J 2 bases; bases outside gene matches: 7. The CDR3 protein is CATSRHGQGQETQYF. The CDR3 DNA sequence: TGTGCCACCAGTAGGCACGGACAGGGACAAGAGACCCAGTACTTC.

The CDR3 sequence: CASSQVPGRLENHEQYF. CDR3 bases: TGTGCCAGCAGCCAAGTTCCCGGGAGGTTGGAAAACCACGAGCAGTACTTC. The chain is built from TRBV14 and TRBJ2-7; TRBD2 agrees at 7 bases. The V gene end was trimmed by 1 base and the J gene end by 5 bases; junction bases not matched to a gene: 14. Germline CDR1 and CDR2: SGHDN and FVKESK. CDR3 length: 17 amino acids.

This clone was detected once. The V gene is TRBV7-3, the J gene TRBJ2-1; 8 positions match TRBD2. This CDR3 has 17 residues. Trimming at V came to 0 bases and at J to 6 bases, leaving 10 bases not matched to a gene. Germline values: CDR1 SGHTA, CDR2 FQGTGA. CDR3 loop: CASSLTTTSGTSNEQFF. The CDR3, as DNA: TGTGCCAGCAGCTTAACCACTACTAGCGGCACAAGCAATGAGCAGTTCTTC.

This chain connects TRBV5-5 to TRBJ1-2; no clear D. Germline lookup yields CDR1 SGHKS and CDR2 YYEKEE (reference sequence). This CDR3 is built from 16 residues. V was clipped by 5 bases and J by 8 bases, with 25 bases between them. CDR3 protein: CASRPQPGPSPEGYTF. The DNA for the CDR3 is TGTGCCAGCAGACCTCAACCGGGTCCTTCCCCAGAGGGCTACACCTTC.